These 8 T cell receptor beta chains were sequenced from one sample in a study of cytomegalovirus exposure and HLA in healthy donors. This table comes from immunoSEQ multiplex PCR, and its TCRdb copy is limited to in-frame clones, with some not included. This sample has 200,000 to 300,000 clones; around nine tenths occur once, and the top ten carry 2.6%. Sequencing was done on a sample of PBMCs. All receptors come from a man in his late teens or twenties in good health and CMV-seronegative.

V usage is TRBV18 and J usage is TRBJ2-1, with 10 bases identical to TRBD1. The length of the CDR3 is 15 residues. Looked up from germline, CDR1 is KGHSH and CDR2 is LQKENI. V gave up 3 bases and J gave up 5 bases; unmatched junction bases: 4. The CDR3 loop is CASSPRDRGNNEQFF. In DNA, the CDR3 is TGTGCCAGCTCACCGAGGGACAGGGGAAACAATGAGCAGTTCTTC.

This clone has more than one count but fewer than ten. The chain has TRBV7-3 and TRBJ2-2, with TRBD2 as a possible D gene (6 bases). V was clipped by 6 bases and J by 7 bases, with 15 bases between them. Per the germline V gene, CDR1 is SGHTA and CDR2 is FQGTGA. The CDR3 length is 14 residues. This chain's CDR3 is CASSDILRGGELFF. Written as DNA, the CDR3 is TGTGCCAGCAGTGACATCTTGCGGGGCGGGGAGCTGTTTTTT.

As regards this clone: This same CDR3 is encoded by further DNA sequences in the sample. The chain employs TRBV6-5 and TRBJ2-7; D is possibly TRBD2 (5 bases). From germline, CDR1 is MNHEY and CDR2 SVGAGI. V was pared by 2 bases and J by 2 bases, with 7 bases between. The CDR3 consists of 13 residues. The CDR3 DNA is TGTGCCAGCAGTTACCCCGGGACCTACGAGCAGTACTTC. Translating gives CASSYPGTYEQYF.

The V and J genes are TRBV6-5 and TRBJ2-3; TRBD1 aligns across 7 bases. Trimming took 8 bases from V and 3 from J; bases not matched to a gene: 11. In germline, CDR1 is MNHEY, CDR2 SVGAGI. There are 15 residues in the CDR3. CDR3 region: CASAATGFSTDTQYF. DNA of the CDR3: TGTGCCAGCGCAGCGACAGGGTTCAGTACAGATACGCAGTATTTT.

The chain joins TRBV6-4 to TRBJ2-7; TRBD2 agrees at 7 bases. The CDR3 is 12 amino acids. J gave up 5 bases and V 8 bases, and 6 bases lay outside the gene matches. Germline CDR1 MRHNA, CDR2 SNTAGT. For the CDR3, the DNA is TGTGCCAGCCTTGGGGGGGGACACGAGCAGTACTTC. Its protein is CASLGGGHEQYF.

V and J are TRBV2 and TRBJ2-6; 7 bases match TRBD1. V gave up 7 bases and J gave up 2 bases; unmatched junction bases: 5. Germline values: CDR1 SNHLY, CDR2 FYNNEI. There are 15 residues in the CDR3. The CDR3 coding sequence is TGTGCCAGCACCCCAACAGGGGCTGGGGCCAACGTCCTGACTTTC. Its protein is CASTPTGAGANVLTF.

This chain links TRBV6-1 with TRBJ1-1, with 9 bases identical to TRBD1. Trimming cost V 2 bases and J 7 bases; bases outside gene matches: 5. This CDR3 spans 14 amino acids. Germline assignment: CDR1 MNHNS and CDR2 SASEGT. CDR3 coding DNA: TGTGCCAGCAGTGAATACCGACAGGGGGTTGAAGCTTTCTTT. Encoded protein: CASSEYRQGVEAFF.

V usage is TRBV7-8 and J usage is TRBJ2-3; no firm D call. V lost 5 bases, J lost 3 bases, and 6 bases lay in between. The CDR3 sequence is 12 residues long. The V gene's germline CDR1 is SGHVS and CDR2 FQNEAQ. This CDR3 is CASSPYTDTQYF. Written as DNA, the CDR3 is TGTGCCAGCAGCCCTTATACAGATACGCAGTATTTT.